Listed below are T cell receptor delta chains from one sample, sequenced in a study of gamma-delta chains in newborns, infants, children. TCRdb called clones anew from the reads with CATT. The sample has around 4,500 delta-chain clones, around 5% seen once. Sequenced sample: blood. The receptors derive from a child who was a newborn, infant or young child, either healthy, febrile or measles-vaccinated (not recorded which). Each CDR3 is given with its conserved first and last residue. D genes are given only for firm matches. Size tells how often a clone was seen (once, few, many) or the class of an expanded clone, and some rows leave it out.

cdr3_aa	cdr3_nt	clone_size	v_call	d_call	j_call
CACDTVLGDTPQLFF	TGTGCCTGTGACACGGTACTCGGGGATACCCCACAACTCTTCTTT	NA	TRDV2	TRDD3	TRDJ2
CACDTVTGVALTAQLFF	TGTGCCTGTGACACCGTTACAGGGGTCGCTTTGACAGCACAACTCTTCTTT	medium-sized	TRDV2	NA	TRDJ2
CACDTAGGYPWSSWDTRQMFF	TGTGCCTGTGACACCGCTGGGGGATACCCTTGGAGCTCCTGGGACACCCGACAGATGTTTTTC	NA	TRDV2	TRDD3	TRDJ3
CACDTLGDTRTDKLIF	TGTGCCTGCGACACACTGGGGGATACGAGGACCGATAAACTCATCTTT	few	TRDV2	TRDD3	TRDJ1
CACDTAGGQTAQLFF	TGTGCCTGTGACACCGCCGGGGGTCAAACAGCACAACTCTTCTTT	NA	TRDV2	NA	TRDJ2
CACDTVRTGGYGDTRQMFF	TGTGCCTGTGACACCGTTCGTACTGGGGGATACGGGGACACCCGACAGATGTTTTTC	NA	TRDV2	TRDD3	TRDJ3
CACDVLGDTPAQLFF	TGTGCCTGTGACGTACTGGGGGATACGCCAGCACAACTCTTCTTT	NA	TRDV2	TRDD3	TRDJ2
CALAGGYTDKLIF	TGTGCTCTTGCTGGGGGATACACCGATAAACTCATCTTT	few	TRDV1	TRDD3	TRDJ1
CACDILGDMTAQLFF	TGTGCCTGTGACATACTGGGGGATATGACAGCACAACTCTTCTTT	large	TRDV2	TRDD3	TRDJ2
CALANEGDTKRSMYTDKLIF	TGTGCTCTTGCAAATGAGGGGGATACAAAACGGAGCATGTACACCGATAAACTCATCTTT	few	TRDV1	TRDD3	TRDJ1
CACDPVLGDTPHPRALTAQLFF	TGTGCCTGTGACCCTGTACTGGGGGATACGCCCCATCCCAGAGCTTTGACAGCACAACTCTTCTTT	NA	TRDV2	TRDD3	TRDJ2
CACDTLLGSWDTRQMFF	TGTGCCTGTGACACCTTACTGGGCTCCTGGGACACCCGACAGATGTTTTTC	NA	TRDV2	NA	TRDJ3
CACDTVFRGMTLESSWDTRQMFF	TGTGCCTGTGACACCGTCTTCCGGGGGATGACCCTGGAAAGCTCCTGGGACACCCGACAGATGTTTTTC	few	TRDV2	TRDD3	TRDJ3
CAARASYVHTGGHPYTDKLIF	TGTGCAGCAAGAGCTTCCTACGTCCATACTGGGGGACACCCGTACACCGATAAACTCATCTTT	few	TRAV29/DV5	NA	TRDJ1
CACDTVRTGPTYTDKLIF	TGTGCCTGTGACACCGTTCGTACTGGGCCTACGTACACCGATAAACTCATCTTT	medium-sized	TRDV2	NA	TRDJ1
CACDSVLGDTTWDTRQMFF	TGTGCCTGTGACTCCGTACTGGGGGATACCACCTGGGACACCCGACAGATGTTTTTC	NA	TRDV2	TRDD3	TRDJ3
CALGGPLPTGVVVDKLIF	TGTGCTCTTGGGGGGCCCCTTCCTACGGGAGTGGTGGTTGATAAACTCATCTTT	few	TRDV1	TRDD2	TRDJ1
CACDTLVGDTRTDKLIF	TGTGCCTGTGACACGTTGGTGGGGGATACGAGAACCGATAAACTCATCTTT	NA	TRDV2	TRDD3	TRDJ1
CACDTTGGYSSWDTRQMFF	TGTGCCTGTGACACAACTGGGGGATACAGCTCCTGGGACACCCGACAGATGTTTTTC	few	TRDV2	TRDD3	TRDJ3
CACDTAGGFGWDTRQMFF	TGTGCCTGTGACACGGCTGGGGGATTTGGCTGGGACACCCGACAGATGTTTTTC	medium-sized	TRDV2	TRDD3	TRDJ3
CACDILGDTRGDKLIF	TGTGCCTGTGACATACTGGGGGATACGAGGGGCGATAAACTCATCTTT	medium-sized	TRDV2	TRDD3	TRDJ1
CALGELSEAYVWGIRCGKLIF	TGTGCTCTTGGGGAACTGTCAGAGGCCTACGTCTGGGGGATACGTTGTGGTAAACTCATCTTT	few	TRDV1	TRDD3	TRDJ1
CACDAVASSSWDTRQMFF	TGTGCCTGTGACGCAGTGGCCTCAAGCTCCTGGGACACCCGACAGATGTTTTTC	NA	TRDV2	NA	TRDJ3
CACDVLGDTGAWDTRQMFF	TGTGCCTGTGACGTACTGGGGGATACGGGGGCCTGGGACACCCGACAGATGTTTTTC	few	TRDV2	TRDD3	TRDJ3
CAALRSLGDVYTDKLIF	TGTGCAGCATTACGCTCCTTGGGGGATGTATACACCGATAAACTCATCTTT	few	TRAV29/DV5	TRDD3	TRDJ1
CACDTLLGAKSSWDTRQMFF	TGTGCCTGTGACACTTTACTGGGGGCCAAAAGCTCCTGGGACACCCGACAGATGTTTTTC	few	TRDV2	TRDD3	TRDJ3
CALPPTWVGRYTDKLIF	TGTGCCCTCCCACCTACGTGGGTTGGGAGGTACACCGATAAACTCATCTTT	NA	TRDV3	NA	TRDJ1
CACDTVLGDNPWDTRQMFF	TGTGCCTGTGACACCGTACTGGGGGATAATCCCTGGGACACCCGACAGATGTTTTTC	few	TRDV2	TRDD3	TRDJ3
CALGEKNPFPTSYEGIHVADKLIF	TGTGCTCTTGGGGAAAAAAATCCTTTCCCCACTTCCTACGAAGGGATACACGTTGCCGATAAACTCATCTTT	NA	TRDV1	NA	TRDJ1
CACDTVDAYTRQMFF	TGTGCCTGTGACACCGTGGATGCTTACACCCGACAGATGTTTTTC	NA	TRDV2	NA	TRDJ3
CACDTGFTGDTSSWDARQMFF	TGTGCCTGTGACACCGGATTTACTGGGGATACGAGCTCCTGGGACGCCCGACAGATGTTTTTC	few	TRDV2	TRDD3	TRDJ3
CALGLLPTGGKTDKLIF	TGTGCTCTTGGGCTCCTTCCTACTGGGGGGAAGACCGATAAACTCATCTTT	few	TRDV1	NA	TRDJ1
CACDSLGDRALTAQLFF	TGTGCCTGTGACTCACTGGGGGATAGGGCTTTGACAGCACAACTCTTCTTT	NA	TRDV2	TRDD3	TRDJ2
CALGEKNSPSDYTDKLIF	TGTGCTCTTGGGGAAAAAAATTCCCCCAGCGATTACACCGATAAACTCATCTTT	few	TRDV1	NA	TRDJ1
CACDPVGTDKLIF	TGCGCCTGTGACCCCGTGGGCACCGATAAACTCATCTTT	few	TRDV2	NA	TRDJ1
CALGESGFSALGDTKTDKLIF	TGTGCTCTTGGGGAAAGCGGATTCTCCGCACTGGGGGATACGAAGACCGATAAACTCATCTTT	NA	TRDV1	TRDD3	TRDJ1
CACDKGDTTAQLFF	TGTGCCTGTGACAAGGGGGATACGACAGCACAACTCTTCTTT	few	TRDV2	TRDD3	TRDJ2
CALGEPEYTDKLIF	TGTGCTCTTGGGGAACCGGAATACACCGATAAACTCATCTTT	few	TRDV1	NA	TRDJ1
CACDSVLGDTRRSWDTRQMFF	TGTGCCTGTGACTCTGTACTGGGGGATACCCGACGCTCCTGGGACACCCGACAGATGTTTTTC	NA	TRDV2	TRDD3	TRDJ3
CACDTVLGDTTWDTRQMFF	TGTGCCTGTGACACCGTACTGGGGGATACGACCTGGGACACCCGACAGATGTTTTTC	NA	TRDV2	TRDD3	TRDJ3
CALGDPTPMEGKKTDKLIF	TGTGCTCTTGGGGACCCTACTCCCATGGAGGGGAAGAAAACCGATAAACTCATCTTT	few	TRDV1	NA	TRDJ1
CARDTFDMTWDTRQMFF	TGTGCCCGTGACACTTTTGATATGACCTGGGACACCCGACAGATGTTTTTC	few	TRDV2	NA	TRDJ3
CALGGYTIPVLGDTYTDKLIF	TGTGCTCTTGGGGGATATACGATTCCTGTACTGGGGGATACGTACACCGATAAACTCATCTTT	NA	TRDV1	TRDD3	TRDJ1
CACDTVLGASSWDTRQMFF	TGTGCCTGTGACACCGTACTGGGGGCCTCCTCCTGGGACACCCGACAGATGTTTTTC	few	TRDV2	TRDD3	TRDJ3
CALGEGLPTSTGGPYTDKLIF	TGTGCTCTTGGGGAGGGCCTTCCTACTTCGACTGGGGGTCCCTACACCGATAAACTCATCTTT	NA	TRDV1	NA	TRDJ1
CACDHVLGDTQGSWDTRRMFF	TGTGCCTGTGACCACGTACTGGGGGATACGCAGGGGTCCTGGGACACCCGACGGATGTTTTTC	NA	TRDV2	TRDD3	TRDJ3